Sequencing of this T cell receptor beta chain was carried out in a study of blood T cell repertoires in COVID-19. Study-level information: In each case, the material was cDNA or gDNA derived from T cells, B-cell-depleted T cells, or PBMCs.

Sequencing used immunoSEQ multiplex PCR; TCRdb keeps in-frame clones, though not all of them. Of approximately 150,000 clones in the sample, around 90% were seen once. With V trimmed by 9 bases and J by 1 base, 5 bases remained unmatched. This CDR3 comprises 14 residues. Germline CDR1 is MDHEN and CDR2 is SYDVKM. This sequence was found in a human donor in a cohort sampled during active COVID-19. Material: peripheral blood. The chain is built from TRBV28 and TRBJ1-1; TRBD1 matches 10 bases. CDR3 DNA sequence: TGTGCCAGTGAATGGACAGGGGGGAACACTGAAGCTTTCTTT. It encodes CASEWTGGNTEAFF.